This T cell receptor beta chain came from a study of T-cell reconstitution after alpha-beta-depleted transplantation in children. The V segment lost 6 bases and the J segment 5 bases; nucleotides outside the gene matches: 5. Germline V gene sequence: CDR1 ENHRY, CDR2 SYGVKD. This CDR3 has 15 residues. This clonotype was seen at least ten times. A library of TCRbeta sequences, prepared with unique molecular identifiers, was generated. In TCRdb, the PCR reads were re-called with MiXCR into one record per CDR3 protein. The sample includes some 530,000 distinct CDR3 sequences, around 13% of them seen just once.

The origin of this receptor is a human donor who donated a stem cell graft to a child with combined immunodeficiency. The chain joins TRBV10-3 to TRBJ2-1; TRBD1 matches 12 bases. Sequencing used PBMCs from the stem cell graft donor, obtained from the stem cell graft. The CDR3, as DNA: TGTGCCATCAGGCGGGACAGGGGGCGCGACAATGAGCAGTTCTTC. Translating gives CAIRRDRGRDNEQFF.